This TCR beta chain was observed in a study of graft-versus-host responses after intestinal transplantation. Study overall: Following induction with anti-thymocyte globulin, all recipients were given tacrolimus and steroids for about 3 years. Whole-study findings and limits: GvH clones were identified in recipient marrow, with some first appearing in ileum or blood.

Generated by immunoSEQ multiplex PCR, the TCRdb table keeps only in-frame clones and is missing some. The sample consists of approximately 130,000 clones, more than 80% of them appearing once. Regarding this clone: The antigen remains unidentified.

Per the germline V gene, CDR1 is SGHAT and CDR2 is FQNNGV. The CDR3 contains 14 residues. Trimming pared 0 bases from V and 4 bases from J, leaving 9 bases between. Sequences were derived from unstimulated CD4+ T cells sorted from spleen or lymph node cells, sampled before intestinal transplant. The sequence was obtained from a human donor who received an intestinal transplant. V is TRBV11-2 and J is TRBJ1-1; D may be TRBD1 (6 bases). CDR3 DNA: TGTGCCAGCAGCTTAGATCGAGGGGGCACTGAAGCTTTCTTT. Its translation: CASSLDRGGTEAFF.